This is a list of T cell receptor beta chains from one sample in a study of regulatory T cells in long-lasting Graves disease. MiXCR, applied by TCRdb to the multiplex PCR reads, yields one record per CDR3 protein. The table lists just over 600,000 distinct CDR3 sequences, roughly 15% of them singletons. Another study also made use of these data, one on T cells in Graves' hyperthyroidism and ophthalmopathy.

The sequenced sample was peripheral blood mononuclear cells (PBMCs), obtained at new diagnosis, from a patient treated with antithyroid drugs. The receptors originated from a woman in her 30s with Graves disease. CDR3s include the opening cysteine and the closing phenylalanine or tryptophan.

v_call	cdr3_length	cdr3_aa
TRBV28	16	CASSLGGLGSTDTQYF
TRBV6-1	15	CASKGVGTGAEKLFF
TRBV20-1	18	CSASSFLAGAELSYEQYF
TRBV30	13	CAAGAGLTGELFF
TRBV7-6	15	CASSSSWGSPEKLFF
TRBV24-1	19	CATSDAPGLAGGGTDTQYF
TRBV5-1	12	CASSLDEEKLFF
TRBV28	14	CASTQSGGSLAAFF
TRBV2	13	CASSGEPRETQYF
TRBV2	12	CASFHIPNEQFF
TRBV18	16	CASSPSLLEANYGYTF
TRBV2	12	CASSSTRGTQYF
TRBV10-3	17	CAISPGTGSYGANVLTF
TRBV7-2	16	CASPGLAGARPLEQYF
TRBV12-3/TRBV12-4	14	CASSRDQSYNEQFF
TRBV18	13	CASTLMEGAEAFF
TRBV6-1	12	CASRGMGETQYF
TRBV20-1	13	CSASSGREEKLFF
TRBV30	12	CAWNLGREPQHF
TRBV6-1	17	CASSDPKREISHNEQFF
TRBV29-1	16	CSVEGAQGFLINTQYF
TRBV7-9	15	CASSFSGERSYGYTF
TRBV20-1	11	CSAQGAYEQFF
TRBV6-2/TRBV6-3	15	CASSYSAGLVYEQYF
TRBV4-1	16	CASSQTAGGGNQPQHF
TRBV6-2/TRBV6-3	13	CASRRDGAGELFF
TRBV29-1	16	CSVVGARDSRTYEQYF
TRBV6-2/TRBV6-3	17	CASSCSPLGGVYNEQFF
TRBV10-3	15	CAIGGSAPSYNEQFF
TRBV29-1	14	CSVDLPFSRNEQFF
TRBV6-5	14	CASSYPSGTDTQYF
TRBV7-8	14	CASRQGDINYGYTF
TRBV2	13	CASSPELIETQYF
TRBV30	12	CAWSAGQETQYF
TRBV28	20	CASSPQTSTGGGLFGSEQYF
TRBV20-1	15	CSAHPTDSIGGKLFF
TRBV20-1	11	CSASRAFEQYF